One sample yielded the 28 T cell receptor beta chains listed below, sequenced in a study of cytomegalovirus exposure and HLA in healthy donors. PCR primers comprised 60 Vbeta and 13 Jbeta primers. Assay: immunoSEQ multiplex PCR; the TCRdb copy retains only in-frame clones and omits some. The sample has some 95,000 clones; about four fifths are singletons. Sequenced material: PBMCs. The source is a middle-aged woman in good health and CMV-seronegative.

This clone was counted between two and nine times. The chain combines TRBV2 with TRBJ1-2, with TRBD1 matching 7 bases. Looked up from germline, CDR1 is SNHLY and CDR2 is FYNNEI. This CDR3 is 16 amino acids long. Trimming removed 5 bases from V and 2 bases from J; junction bases left unmatched: 11. In DNA, the CDR3 is TGTGCCAGCAGTTTAGACCAGGGGGTTGGGAACTATGGCTACACCTTC. This encodes CASSLDQGVGNYGYTF.

The chain combines TRBV19 with TRBJ2-7; D perhaps matches TRBD1 (6 bases). The germline V gene encodes CDR1 LNHDA and CDR2 SQIVND (reference sequence). This CDR3 region has 12 residues. V lost 8 bases, J lost 3 bases, and 11 bases lay in between. The CDR3 spells CASGQSYYEQYF. In nucleotides, the CDR3 is TGTGCCAGTGGACAGTCATACTACGAGCAGTACTTC.

The V and J genes are TRBV7-3 and TRBJ2-2; the D gene is possibly TRBD1 (5 bases). Germline values: CDR1 SGHTA, CDR2 FQGTGA. This CDR3 is built from 16 residues. V was trimmed by 3 bases and J by 5 bases, leaving 16 bases between them. The DNA for the CDR3 is TGTGCCAGCAGCTTCGACAGCCAGTTACAAACCGGGGAGCTGTTTTTT. Residues: CASSFDSQLQTGELFF.

The chain uses TRBV6-6 and TRBJ2-1; 8 positions agree with TRBD1. Germline V gives CDR1 MNHNY, CDR2 SVGAGI (reference sequence). With 7 bases clipped from V and 7 bases from J, the junction kept 12 bases outside the gene matches. The CDR3 extends over 15 amino acids. The CDR3: CASIHAAGGTNEQFF. DNA for the CDR3: TGTGCCAGCATCCACGCGGCAGGGGGCACGAATGAGCAGTTCTTC.

The chain has TRBV6-5 and TRBJ1-5; the D gene is possibly TRBD1 (5 bases). Between the trimmed V and J ends, which lost 8 bases and 5 bases, there was a span of 13 bases. The CDR3 extends over 13 amino acids. The germline V gene has CDR1 MNHEY and CDR2 SVGAGI. CDR3 sequence (DNA): TGTGCCAGCGGCATAAGGGGTCATCAGCCCCAGCATTTT. Its protein product is CASGIRGHQPQHF.

The gene calls are TRBV6-1 and TRBJ2-5; 11 bases agree with TRBD2. Germline V gene lookup returns CDR1 MNHNS and CDR2 SASEGT. The CDR3 consists of 18 residues. The V gene end was trimmed by 3 bases and the J gene end by 1 base; junction bases not matched to a gene: 10. CDR3: CASSDGYFTSGGQETQYF. CDR3 nucleotides: TGTGCCAGCAGTGATGGATATTTTACTAGCGGGGGCCAAGAGACCCAGTACTTC.

V and J are TRBV2 and TRBJ1-6; a possible D gene is TRBD1 (6 bases). Germline V gives CDR1 SNHLY, CDR2 FYNNEI. The CDR3 is 16 amino acids. V lost 3 bases and J 6 bases, leaving 15 bases between the germline ends. The CDR3 DNA reads TGTGCCAGCAGTGAGTTAGGACAGCCATCTAATTCACCCCTCCACTTT. As protein: CASSELGQPSNSPLHF.

This chain connects TRBV5-1 to TRBJ2-3, with TRBD2 identical over 11 bases. The CDR3 sequence is 14 residues long. The ends lost 4 bases at V and 5 bases at J; junction bases unmatched: 3. CDR1 is SGHRS, CDR2 YFSETQ, per germline. CDR3 loop: CASSHSGGGDTQYF. The CDR3 DNA is TGCGCCAGCAGCCATAGCGGGGGGGGAGATACGCAGTATTTT.

The J gene is TRBJ1-1, the V gene TRBV29-1, with 12 bases identical to TRBD1. Trimming removed 7 bases from V and 11 bases from J; junction bases left unmatched: 11. There are 13 residues in the CDR3. The germline V gene has CDR1 SQVTM and CDR2 ANQGSEA. The CDR3, as DNA: TGCAGCGCTGGGGGGACAGGGGGCGGGTTGGCTTTCTTT. Protein: CSAGGTGGGLAFF. The full variable domain, in which reference TRBV29-1 and TRBJ1-1 provide the parts outside the CDR3, is SAVISQKPSRDICQRGTSLTIQCQVDSQVTMMFWYRQQPGQSLTLIATANQGSEATYESGFVIDKFPISRPNLTFSTLTVSNMSPEDSSIYLCSAGGTGGGLAFFGQGTRLTVV.

In this sample, this clone turned up a few times. The CDR3 DNA is TGTGCCAGCAGCTGGGGACAGGGAGGTGCAGGCGGGGAGCTGTTTTTT. Protein: CASSWGQGGAGGELFF. The chain has TRBV7-3 and TRBJ2-2; 9 nucleotides line up with TRBD1. The CDR3 runs 16 residues. Germline loops: CDR1 SGHTA, CDR2 FQGTGA. The V and J ends lost 4 bases and 7 bases, in that order; junction bases with no gene match: 10.

The chain uses TRBV7-9 and TRBJ1-2; D gene unclear. V lost 1 base, J lost 5 bases, and 14 bases lay in between. The CDR3 consists of 15 residues. The germline gives CDR1 SEHNR, CDR2 FQNEAQ (reference sequence). The CDR3 coding sequence is TGTGCCAGCAGCTTAGATTGGGCAGGAGGGTATGGCTACACCTTC. Translation: CASSLDWAGGYGYTF. Full variable domain (remainder filled in from reference TRBV7-9 and TRBJ1-2): DTGVSQNPRHKITKRGQNVTFRCDPISEHNRLYWYRQTLGQGPEFLTYFQNEAQLEKSRLLSDRFSAERPKGSFSTLEIQRTEQGDSAMYLCASSLDWAGGYGYTFGSGTRLTVV.

The chain recombines TRBV15 with TRBJ1-5; the match to TRBD1 covers 7 bases. Per the germline V gene, CDR1 is LNHNV and CDR2 is YYDKDF (reference sequence). The CDR3 contains 15 residues. V shed 8 bases and J 4 bases; nucleotides not matched to a gene: 11. CDR3 sequence (DNA): TGTGCCACCGGCAAAGACAGGGTTCCTAATCAGCCCCAGCATTTT. Residues: CATGKDRVPNQPQHF.

CDR3 nucleotides: TGTGCCAGCAGCCCGACCGGGACAGGGGTTAACTATGGCTACACCTTC. Protein product: CASSPTGTGVNYGYTF. The chain joins TRBV7-3 to TRBJ1-2; 10 bases are shared with TRBD1. CDR1 and CDR2 (germline): SGHTA, FQGTGA. V shed 5 bases, J shed 1 base, and the junction held 7 bases outside the gene matches. The CDR3 contains 16 residues.

This chain links TRBV7-3 with TRBJ2-5; D gene ambiguous. V was shortened by 3 bases and J by 4 bases, with 9 bases between the two germline ends. Germline CDR1 is SGHTA and CDR2 is FQGTGA. CDR3 length equals 13 residues. CDR3 region: CASSFSPLETQYF. DNA of the CDR3: TGTGCCAGCAGCTTCAGTCCCCTAGAGACCCAGTACTTC.

This chain links TRBV7-9 with TRBJ1-2; TRBD1 is a possible D gene (6 bases). The CDR3 length is 14 residues. Trimming pared 4 bases from V and 3 bases from J, leaving 12 bases between. Germline V gene sequence: CDR1 SEHNR, CDR2 FQNEAQ (reference sequence). The CDR3 is CASSSSDRDYGYTF. CDR3 sequence (DNA): TGTGCCAGCAGCTCATCGGACAGAGACTATGGCTACACCTTC.

V is TRBV25-1 and J is TRBJ2-2, with 8 bases identical to TRBD2. J lost 9 bases, V lost 5 bases, and 14 bases had no gene match. This CDR3 has 16 residues. Looked up from germline, CDR1 is MGHDK and CDR2 is SYGVNS. The CDR3 DNA reads TGTGCCAGCAGTCCTAAATCTGGACTAGCAGTTTGGGAGCTGTTTTTT. Encoded protein: CASSPKSGLAVWELFF.

This chain connects TRBV5-1 to TRBJ1-2; 7 bases are shared with TRBD1. CDR3 size: 15 residues. The trim removed 2 bases at V and 5 bases at J, leaving 9 bases unmatched. Germline assignment: CDR1 SGHRS and CDR2 YFSETQ. Here the CDR3 reads CASSLQGPPGYGYTF. The CDR3 DNA sequence: TGCGCCAGCAGCTTACAGGGGCCCCCGGGATATGGCTACACCTTC.

The chain recombines TRBV30 with TRBJ2-2, with D perhaps TRBD2 (6 bases). The CDR3 spans 15 residues. Germline CDR1 is GTSNPN and CDR2 is SVGIG (reference sequence). Between the trimmed V and J ends, which lost 5 bases and 5 bases, there was a span of 18 bases. The CDR3 region is CAWEPMVGGTGELFF. CDR3 DNA: TGTGCCTGGGAGCCTATGGTTGGGGGGACCGGGGAGCTGTTTTTT.

The genes are TRBV4-2 and TRBJ2-1; D possibly corresponds to TRBD2 (5 bases). CDR3 length: 12 amino acids. Germline V CDR1 and CDR2: LGHNA, YNFKEQ. V lost 1 base, J lost 12 bases, and 10 bases lay in between. The chain's CDR3 is CASSQGVRGQFF. The CDR3 DNA sequence: TGTGCCAGCAGCCAAGGGGTACGGGGGCAGTTCTTC.

This chain links TRBV7-9 with TRBJ1-3; no definite D call. Looked up from germline, CDR1 is SEHNR and CDR2 is FQNEAQ (reference sequence). The CDR3 extends over 12 amino acids. V lost 4 bases, J lost 7 bases, and 8 bases lay in between. CDR3 residues: CASSSTDNTIYF. CDR3 DNA sequence: TGTGCCAGCAGCTCTACAGATAACACCATATATTTT.

The gene calls are TRBV4-1 and TRBJ2-5; tentative D call: TRBD2 (7 bases). Trimming pared 1 base from V and 2 bases from J, leaving 14 bases between. This CDR3 has 16 residues. The germline V gene encodes CDR1 MGHRA and CDR2 YSYEKL. CDR3: CASSQARGAAQETQYF. DNA of the CDR3: TGCGCCAGCAGCCAAGCTCGGGGGGCAGCTCAAGAGACCCAGTACTTC.

V usage is TRBV19 and J usage is TRBJ2-1; TRBD2 matches 10 bases. Germline V lookup: CDR1 LNHDA, CDR2 SQIVND (reference sequence). V dropped 2 bases and J dropped 2; count of bases not matched to a gene: 12. The CDR3 consists of 19 residues. The CDR3 sequence: CASSISPITSGVTYNEQFF. The CDR3 coding sequence is TGTGCCAGTAGTATAAGCCCTATCACTAGCGGGGTTACCTACAATGAGCAGTTCTTC.

This chain uses TRBV19 with TRBJ1-6; 9 bases match TRBD1. V shed 10 bases, J shed 6 bases, and the junction held 10 bases outside the gene matches. CDR3 length equals 15 residues. Germline V gene data show CDR1 as LNHDA and CDR2 as SQIVND (reference sequence). The chain's CDR3 is CATGQGAHPNSPLHF. CDR3 nucleotides: TGTGCCACGGGACAGGGAGCACACCCTAATTCACCCCTCCACTTT.

This sequence joins TRBV7-9 and TRBJ2-7; a weak D match, TRBD1 (7 bases). This CDR3 spans 14 amino acids. V was cut by 1 base and J by 4 bases, with 11 bases left in between. Germline CDR1 SEHNR, CDR2 FQNEAQ (reference sequence). The CDR3 sequence is CASSLGQGGYEQYF. The CDR3 DNA sequence: TGTGCCAGCAGCTTAGGACAGGGAGGATACGAGCAGTACTTC.

The chain employs TRBV2 and TRBJ2-3; a weak D match, TRBD2 (6 bases). This CDR3 is built from 14 residues. The V gene lost 3 bases and the J gene lost 7 bases, with 14 bases spanning the gap. Germline V gene lookup returns CDR1 SNHLY and CDR2 FYNNEI. CDR3 in DNA: TGTGCCAGCAGTGAGGATCCTAGCGAATATACGCAGTATTTT. It translates to CASSEDPSEYTQYF.

The sample holds one count of this clone. V is TRBV2 and J is TRBJ2-3, with a tentative D call TRBD2 (5 bases). This CDR3 comprises 13 residues. V gave up 6 bases and J gave up 5 bases, with 12 bases separating them. Germline CDR1 SNHLY, CDR2 FYNNEI. The CDR3 coding sequence is TGTGCCAGCAGGGCCCTACTAGGAGATACGCAGTATTTT. This encodes CASRALLGDTQYF. The entire variable domain, with the rest obtained from reference TRBV2 and TRBJ2-3, is as follows: EPEVTQTPSHQVTQMGQEVILRCVPISNHLYFYWYRQILGQKVEFLVSFYNNEISEKSEIFDDQFSVERPDGSNFTLKIRSTKLEDSAMYFCASRALLGDTQYFGPGTRLTVL.

J is TRBJ1-1 and V is TRBV11-2; perhaps TRBD1 as D (6 bases). CDR3 size: 13 residues. The V and J ends lost 5 bases and 1 base respectively, with 8 bases between them. CDR1 SGHAT and CDR2 FQNNGV come from the germline V gene. Here the CDR3 reads CASSTQGNTEAFF. The CDR3 bases are TGTGCCAGCAGCACACAGGGGAACACTGAAGCTTTCTTT.

J is TRBJ2-1 and V is TRBV29-1, with a weak D call TRBD1 (6 bases). The CDR3 has 12 residues. Trimming cost V 7 bases and J 5 bases, with 12 bases left between them. Germline loops: CDR1 SQVTM, CDR2 ANQGSEA. CDR3 in amino acids: CSAIGQNNEQFF. CDR3 DNA sequence: TGCAGCGCTATCGGACAGAACAATGAGCAGTTCTTC.